This T cell receptor beta chain was sequenced in a study of beta chain features in type 1 diabetes. About the research overall: The samples had 107,917,701 sorted cells examined in all. Overall study findings and caveats: HLA effects on TCRB rearrangement stayed unresolved here. Among patients with Type 1 diabetes, TCRB CDR3s were moderately but significantly shorter in every one of the four CD4+ subsets.

This clone was counted between two and nine times. Its antigen is as yet unknown. Central memory, naive, regulatory and stem cell-like memory CD4+ cells were sorted by CD45RO/CCR7/CD25/CD127/CD95/CD27. Expressed TCRB transcripts were sequenced because the isolated RNA had all been reverse transcribed beforehand. Naive, central memory and regulatory T cell samples came to a mean of about 4 million reads. Sequencing used immunoSEQ multiplex PCR; TCRdb keeps in-frame clones, though not all of them. Of over 200,000 clones in the sample, about a tenth were seen once. V gave up 6 bases and J gave up 3 bases; unmatched junction bases: 11. The CDR3 is 16 residues long. Germline CDR1 is KGHSH and CDR2 is LQKENI.

The chain is built from TRBV18 and TRBJ1-3; 7 positions match TRBD1. The sequence came from a man younger than 40 with type 1 diabetes. Sample: naive CD4+ T cells from blood. The CDR3 DNA is TGTGCCAGCTCTCTATCGGGACAGACCTATGGAAACACCATATATTTT. Its translation is CASSLSGQTYGNTIYF.